These 3 T cell receptor beta chains originate from one sample sequenced in a study of T cell responses to AZD1222 COVID-19 vaccine. Using immunoSEQ multiplex PCR, the repertoire was profiled, and TCRdb retains in-frame clones only, with some absent. The data contain approximately 100,000 clones, approximately 90% of them seen just once; the ten biggest clones take up 6% to 9%. Sequencing used peripheral blood, obtained on day 0 of AZD1222 vaccination. These receptors were obtained from an adult in good health.

The gene calls are TRBV18 and TRBJ1-6; the match to TRBD1 covers 8 bases. The CDR3 loop spans 16 amino acids. CDR1 is KGHSH and CDR2 is LQKENI in the germline V gene. The J segment lost 6 bases and the V segment lost 6 bases, leaving 10 bases of the junction unmatched. CDR3 nucleotides: TGTGCCAGCTCCCGTGACAGGGGAGGGGGTAATTCACCCCTCCACTTT. It is translated as CASSRDRGGGNSPLHF.

This chain links TRBV6-6 with TRBJ1-2; 7 bases map to TRBD1. J was trimmed by 4 bases and V by 4 bases; bases with no gene match: 9. CDR1 is MNHNY and CDR2 is SVGAGI in the germline V gene (reference sequence). The CDR3 length is 15 residues. The CDR3 DNA is TGTGCCAGCAGTTTACCCGGGACAGTTGCCTATGGCTACACCTTC. It codes for CASSLPGTVAYGYTF.

The chain recombines TRBV2 with TRBJ1-5; 9 nucleotides match TRBD1. V shed 8 bases, J shed 3 bases, and the junction held 8 bases outside the gene matches. Germline V lookup: CDR1 SNHLY, CDR2 FYNNEI. This CDR3 spans 15 amino acids. CDR3 loop: CASVSTGGYNQPQHF. The DNA for the CDR3 is TGTGCCAGCGTTTCGACAGGGGGGTACAATCAGCCCCAGCATTTT.